Given below is one T cell receptor (beta chain) in context. The antigen is undetermined. The CDR3 totals 12 residues. Trimming pared 7 bases from V and 5 bases from J, leaving 15 bases between. Germline V gene data show CDR1 as SQVTM and CDR2 as ANQGSEA. TCRdb's table, derived via immunoSEQ multiplex PCR, lists solely in-frame clones and lacks some. The table lists about 2 million clones, approximately 94% of them singletons. The record originates from a study of shared clonotypes between healthy human individuals. Study-wide context: Three plates each covered CD4 naive and memory; CD8 naive two, CD8 memory one.

Study results and limitations: Clonotype sharing across donors was expected to vary with sequencing depth.

Only CD45RO-negative cells positively selected for CCR7 counted as naive CD8 cells, so terminally differentiated effector memory CD45RA+ cells were excluded. Sequencing used naive CD8+ T cells sorted from blood. The clonotype originates from a man aged 18 to 29 in good health. The chain has TRBV29-1 and TRBJ2-7; D might be TRBD1 (6 bases). CDR3 bases: TGCAGCGGGATAGGGGGAATTAACGAGCAGTACTTC. This sequence encodes CSGIGGINEQYF.